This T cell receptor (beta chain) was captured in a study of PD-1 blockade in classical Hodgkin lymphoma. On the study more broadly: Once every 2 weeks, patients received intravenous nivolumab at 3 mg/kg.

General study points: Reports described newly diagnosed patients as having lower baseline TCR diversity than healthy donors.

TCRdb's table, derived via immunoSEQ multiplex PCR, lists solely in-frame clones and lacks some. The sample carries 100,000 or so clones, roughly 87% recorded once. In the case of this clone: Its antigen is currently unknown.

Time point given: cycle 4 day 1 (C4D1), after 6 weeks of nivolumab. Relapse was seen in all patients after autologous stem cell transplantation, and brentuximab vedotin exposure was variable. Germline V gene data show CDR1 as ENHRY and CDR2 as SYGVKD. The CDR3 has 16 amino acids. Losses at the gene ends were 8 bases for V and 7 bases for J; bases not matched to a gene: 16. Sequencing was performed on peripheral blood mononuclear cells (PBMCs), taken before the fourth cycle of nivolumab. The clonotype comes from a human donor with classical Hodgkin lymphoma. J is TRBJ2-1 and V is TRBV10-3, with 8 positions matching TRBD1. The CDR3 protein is CAIFWWSGGDLNEQFF. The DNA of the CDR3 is TGTGCCATCTTCTGGTGGTCAGGGGGCGATTTGAATGAGCAGTTCTTC.